Detailed here is one T cell receptor beta chain. These data come from a study of T cell responses to AZD1222 COVID-19 vaccine. Overall study context: Combined were second doses at about 4 or about 12 weeks.

The table came from immunoSEQ multiplex PCR; TCRdb's copy has only in-frame clones and leaves some out. This sample carries more than 110,000 clones, around 90% of them seen once, and the ten largest clones take 5.5%. V shed 2 bases and J 2 bases; nucleotides not matched to a gene: 13. There are 19 residues in the CDR3. Per the germline V gene, CDR1 is MNHNS and CDR2 is SASEGT. The rearrangement joins TRBV6-1 to TRBJ2-7; TRBD2 matches at 12 bases. Sequencing was performed on peripheral blood, taken on day 0 of AZD1222 vaccination. The receptor was derived from an adult in good health. In DNA, the CDR3 is TGTGCCAGCAGTGAATCTCCTAGCGGGAGGGCCCCACTAACCTACGAGCAGTACTTC. Residues: CASSESPSGRAPLTYEQYF.